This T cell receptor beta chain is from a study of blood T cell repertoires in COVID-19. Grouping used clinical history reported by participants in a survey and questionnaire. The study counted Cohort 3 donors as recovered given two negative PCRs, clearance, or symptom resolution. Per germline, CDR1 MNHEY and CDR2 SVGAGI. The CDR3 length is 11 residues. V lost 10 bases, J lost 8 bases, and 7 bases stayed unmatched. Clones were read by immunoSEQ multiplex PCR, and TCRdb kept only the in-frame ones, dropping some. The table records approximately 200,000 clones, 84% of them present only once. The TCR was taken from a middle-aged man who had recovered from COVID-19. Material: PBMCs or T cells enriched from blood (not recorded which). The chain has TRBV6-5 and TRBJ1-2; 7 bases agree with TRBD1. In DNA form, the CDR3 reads TGTGCCACCGAGACAGGGTGGGGCTACACCTTC. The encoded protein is CATETGWGYTF.